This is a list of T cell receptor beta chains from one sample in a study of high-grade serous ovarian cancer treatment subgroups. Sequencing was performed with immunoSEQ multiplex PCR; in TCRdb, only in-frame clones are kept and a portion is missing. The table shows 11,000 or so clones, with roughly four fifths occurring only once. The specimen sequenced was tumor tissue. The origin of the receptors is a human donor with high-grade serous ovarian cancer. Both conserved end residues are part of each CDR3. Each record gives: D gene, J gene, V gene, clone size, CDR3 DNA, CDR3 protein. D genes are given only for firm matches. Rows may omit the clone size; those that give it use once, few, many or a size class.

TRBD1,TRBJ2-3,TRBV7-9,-,TGTGCCAGCAGCTTAGGACAGGGCAGCACAGATACGCAGTATTTT,CASSLGQGSTDTQYF
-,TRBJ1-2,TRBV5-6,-,TGTGCCAGCAGCTTGGGTCCGGGACACCTAGAAGCTAACTATGGCTACACCTTC,CASSLGPGHLEANYGYTF
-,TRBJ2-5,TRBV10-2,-,TGCGCCAGCAAGGGCGGACAAGAGACCCAGTACTTC,CASKGGQETQYF
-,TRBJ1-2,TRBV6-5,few,TGTGCCAGCAGTTATGGGGAGGTGGGTGGCTACACCTTC,CASSYGEVGGYTF
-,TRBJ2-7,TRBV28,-,TGTGCCAGCAGTACCCCCGGGACACTCTACGAGCAGTACTTC,CASSTPGTLYEQYF
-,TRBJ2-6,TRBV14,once,TGTGCCAGCAGCCATAGGACCTTCTCTGGGGCCAACGTCCTGACTTTC,CASSHRTFSGANVLTF
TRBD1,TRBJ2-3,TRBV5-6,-,TGTGCCAGCAGCACCACCGGGACAGGGGTATCTGCGCAGTATTTT,CASSTTGTGVSAQYF
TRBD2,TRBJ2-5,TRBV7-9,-,TGTGCCAGCAGCTTGTATTCGCGGGAGGGTCAAGAGACCCAGTACTTC,CASSLYSREGQETQYF
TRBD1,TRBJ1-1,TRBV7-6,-,TGTGCCAGCAGCTCCCCAGGGGGAGGGGGTGAAGCTTTCTTT,CASSSPGGGGEAFF
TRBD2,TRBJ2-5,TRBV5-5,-,TGTGCCAGCAGCCGGACTAGCGGGATCCAAGAGACCCAGTACTTC,CASSRTSGIQETQYF
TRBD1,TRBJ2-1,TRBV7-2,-,TGTGCCAGCAGCCCGTGGACAGGCTCCTACAATGAGCAGTTCTTC,CASSPWTGSYNEQFF
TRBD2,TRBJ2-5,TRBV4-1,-,TGCGCCAGCAGCCAGATAATAGCGGGCCAAGAGACCCAGTACTTC,CASSQIIAGQETQYF
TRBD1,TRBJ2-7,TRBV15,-,TGTGCCACCAGCAGAGTTACAGGGGACGAGCAGTACTTC,CATSRVTGDEQYF
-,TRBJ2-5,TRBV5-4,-,TGTGCCAGCAGCTTGGGGGGGTTGTGGGAGACCCAGTACTTC,CASSLGGLWETQYF
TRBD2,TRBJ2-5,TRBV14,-,TGTGCCAGCAGCCAGTACAGACTAAGGACTAGCGGGAGGTTTCAAGAGACCCAGTACTTC,CASSQYRLRTSGRFQETQYF
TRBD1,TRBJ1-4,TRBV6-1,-,TGTGCCAGCGGTGACAGGGGTACGGCTAATGAAAAACTGTTTTTT,CASGDRGTANEKLFF
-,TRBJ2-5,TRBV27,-,TGTGCCAGCAGGGTGGGGGGCGAAGAGACCCAGTACTTC,CASRVGGEETQYF
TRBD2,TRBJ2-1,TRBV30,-,TGTGCCTGGAGTGTAAGCGGGAGGGCCTCGAATGAGCAGTTCTTC,CAWSVSGRASNEQFF
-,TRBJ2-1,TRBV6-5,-,TGTGCCAGCAGACAAGCGGGCACCTACAATGAGCAGTTCTTC,CASRQAGTYNEQFF
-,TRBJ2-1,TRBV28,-,TGTGCCAGCAGTCCTCCTCCGGGACCTGGGTTCCGGCAGTTCTTC,CASSPPPGPGFRQFF
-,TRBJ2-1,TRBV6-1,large,TGTGCCAGCAGCGCATCCGGGGACCCCTACAATGAGCAGTTCTTC,CASSASGDPYNEQFF
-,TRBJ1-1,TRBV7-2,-,TGTGCCAGCAGCTTATCCGAGAACACTGAAGCTTTCTTT,CASSLSENTEAFF
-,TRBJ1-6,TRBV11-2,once,TGTGCCAGCAGCTTACCACCGCTGAATTCACCCCTCCACTTT,CASSLPPLNSPLHF
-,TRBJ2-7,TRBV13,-,TGTGCCAGCAGCCCGGGGCAGGCCTACGAGCAGTACTTC,CASSPGQAYEQYF
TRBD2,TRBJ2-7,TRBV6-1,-,TGTGCCAGCAGTGAATCGACGGGAGGGCCGGGTGAGCAGTACTTC,CASSESTGGPGEQYF
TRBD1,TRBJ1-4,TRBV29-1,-,TGCAGCGTTGAGGTACGACAGGGGGCGGCGGAAAAACTGTTTTTT,CSVEVRQGAAEKLFF
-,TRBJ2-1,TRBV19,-,TGTGCCAGTAGTATACAGAGCTCCTACAATGAGCAGTTCTTC,CASSIQSSYNEQFF
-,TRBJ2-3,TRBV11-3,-,TGTGCCAGCAGCTTGCGATCAGGTAGCACAGATACGCAGTATTTT,CASSLRSGSTDTQYF
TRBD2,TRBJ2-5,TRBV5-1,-,TGCGCCAGCAGCTACCCGGGACTAGCGGGAGAGACCCAGTACTTC,CASSYPGLAGETQYF